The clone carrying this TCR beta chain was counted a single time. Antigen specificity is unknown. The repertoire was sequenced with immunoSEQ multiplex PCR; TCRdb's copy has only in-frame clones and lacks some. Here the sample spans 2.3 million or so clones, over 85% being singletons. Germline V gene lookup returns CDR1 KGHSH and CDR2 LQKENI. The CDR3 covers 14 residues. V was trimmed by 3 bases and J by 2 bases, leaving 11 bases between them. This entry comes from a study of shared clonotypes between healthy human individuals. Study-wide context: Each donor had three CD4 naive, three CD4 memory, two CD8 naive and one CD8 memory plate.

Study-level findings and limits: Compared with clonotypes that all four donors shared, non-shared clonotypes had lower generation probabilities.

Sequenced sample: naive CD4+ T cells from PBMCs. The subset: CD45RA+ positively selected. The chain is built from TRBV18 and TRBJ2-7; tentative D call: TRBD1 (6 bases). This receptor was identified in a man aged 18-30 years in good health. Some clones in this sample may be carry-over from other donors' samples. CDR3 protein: CASSPSRDTYEQYF. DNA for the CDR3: TGTGCCAGCTCACCCTCCCGGGACACCTACGAGCAGTACTTC. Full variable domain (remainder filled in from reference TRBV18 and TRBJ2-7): NAGVMQNPRHLVRRRGQEARLRCSPMKGHSHVYWYRQLPEEGLKFMVYLQKENIIDESGMPKERFSAEFPKEGPSILRIQQVVRGDSAAYFCASSPSRDTYEQYFGPGTRLTVT.